The sequence of this T cell receptor (beta chain) was determined in a study of shared clonotypes between healthy human individuals. CD45RO-negative, CCR7-positively selected cells formed the naive CD8 fraction, excluding terminally differentiated effector memory CD45RA+ cells. CDR1 is WNHNN and CDR2 is SYGVQD in the germline V gene (reference sequence). The CDR3 is 15 amino acids. V gave up 2 bases and J gave up 2 bases; unmatched junction bases: 4. The method was immunoSEQ multiplex PCR; TCRdb's version includes in-frame clones alone and lacks a portion of them. This table has approximately 810,000 clones, 80% to 95% appearing once.

The TCR sequence derives from a man aged 25-40 years in good health. Material: naive CD8+ T cells sorted from blood. The chain uses TRBV10-1 and TRBJ1-1; 8 nucleotides match TRBD1. Here the CDR3 reads CASSEGGTGNTEAFF. The CDR3 DNA reads TGCGCCAGCAGTGAGGGGGGGACAGGCAACACTGAAGCTTTCTTT.